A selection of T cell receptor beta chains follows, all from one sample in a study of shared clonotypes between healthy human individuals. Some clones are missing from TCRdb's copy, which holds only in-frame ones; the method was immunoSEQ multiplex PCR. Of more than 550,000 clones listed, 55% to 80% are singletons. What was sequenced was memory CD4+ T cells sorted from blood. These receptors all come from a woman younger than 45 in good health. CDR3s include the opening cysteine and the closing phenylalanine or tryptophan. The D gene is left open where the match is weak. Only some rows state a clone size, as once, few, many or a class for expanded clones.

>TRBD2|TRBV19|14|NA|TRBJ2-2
TGTGCCTCGGGGACTAGCGGGATCGGCGGGGAGCTGTTTTTT
CASGTSGIGGELFF
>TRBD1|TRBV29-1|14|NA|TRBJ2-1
TGCAGCGTTACGGACAGGGGGGTTCTGAATGAGCAGTTCTTC
CSVTDRGVLNEQFF
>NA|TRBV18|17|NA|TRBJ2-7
TGTGCCAGCTCACCACAGAAGGCGGGGAAAGGTTCCTACGAGCAGTACTTC
CASSPQKAGKGSYEQYF
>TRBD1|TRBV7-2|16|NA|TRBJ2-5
TGTGCCAGCAGCCCGCATGAGGGCGGGACAGGGGAGACCCAGTACTTC
CASSPHEGGTGETQYF
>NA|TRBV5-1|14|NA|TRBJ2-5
TGCGCCAGCAGCTCCCTTGGGTACCAAGAGACCCAGTACTTC
CASSSLGYQETQYF
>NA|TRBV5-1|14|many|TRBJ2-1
TGCGCCAGCAAGGCAGCAAGCTCCTACAATGAGCAGTTCTTC
CASKAASSYNEQFF
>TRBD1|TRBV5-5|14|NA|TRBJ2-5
TGTGCCAGCAGCTTGAGACAGGGGGGAGAGACCCAGTACTTC
CASSLRQGGETQYF
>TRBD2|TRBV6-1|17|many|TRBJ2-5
TGTGCCAGCAGTGAGGGTACCCTAGCGGGATTGGTAGAGACCCAGTACTTC
CASSEGTLAGLVETQYF
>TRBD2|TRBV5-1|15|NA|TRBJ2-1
TGCGCCAGCAGCTGGGCTAGCGGGGGATACAATGAGCAGTTCTTC
CASSWASGGYNEQFF
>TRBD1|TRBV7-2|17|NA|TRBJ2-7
TGTGCCAGCAGCTTAGATTGGGGGACAGGGGGCTTCAACGAGCAGTACTTC
CASSLDWGTGGFNEQYF
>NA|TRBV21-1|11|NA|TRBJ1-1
TGTGCCAGCAGAGATTTTTCAGGAGCTTTCTTT
CASRDFSGAFF
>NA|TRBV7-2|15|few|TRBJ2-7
TGTGCCAGCAGCTTAGAGGCAGGGCCGTGGCGCGAGCAGTACTTC
CASSLEAGPWREQYF
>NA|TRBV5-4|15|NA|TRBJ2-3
TGTGCCAGCAGCTTGGGTCAGGGGGAGGCAGATACGCAGTATTTT
CASSLGQGEADTQYF
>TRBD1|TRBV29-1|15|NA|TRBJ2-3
TGCAGCGTTGAAGCCCTGACAGGGGGCCGGGATACGCAGTATTTT
CSVEALTGGRDTQYF
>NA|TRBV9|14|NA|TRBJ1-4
TGTGCCAGCAGCCGAAGCGGTGGAGGTGAAAAACTGTTTTTT
CASSRSGGGEKLFF
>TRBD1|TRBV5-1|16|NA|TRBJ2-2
TGCGCCAGCAGCAGCGGACAGGGGGCTAACACCGGGGAGCTGTTTTTT
CASSSGQGANTGELFF
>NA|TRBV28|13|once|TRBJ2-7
TGTGCCACCAAAGGACAGTTGGGTTACGAGCAGTACTTC
CATKGQLGYEQYF
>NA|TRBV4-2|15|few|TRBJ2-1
TGTGCCAGCAGCCAACGGACTACCTTCCCCAATGAGCAGTTCTTC
CASSQRTTFPNEQFF
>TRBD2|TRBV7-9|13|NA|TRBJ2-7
TGTGCCAGCGCTACGGGGGGAATCTACGAGCAGTACTTC
CASATGGIYEQYF
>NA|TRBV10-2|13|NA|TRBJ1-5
TGCGCCAGCAGTGAAAACGCCAATCAGCCCCAGCATTTT
CASSENANQPQHF
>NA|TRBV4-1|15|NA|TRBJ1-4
TGCGCCAGCAGCCAAGGCTTTCAGTACCTTGAAAAACTGTTTTTT
CASSQGFQYLEKLFF
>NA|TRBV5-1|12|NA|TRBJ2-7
TGCGCCAGCAGCCCGGAGGGGCGCGAGCAGTACTTC
CASSPEGREQYF
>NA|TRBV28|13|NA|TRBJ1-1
TGTGCCAGCAGTTTGAGGGCTAGGACTGAAGCTTTCTTT
CASSLRARTEAFF
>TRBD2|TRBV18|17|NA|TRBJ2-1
TGTGCCAGCTCACCTGGGACTAGCGGGTACTCCTACAATGAGCAGTTCTTC
CASSPGTSGYSYNEQFF
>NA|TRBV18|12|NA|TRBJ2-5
TGTGCCAGCTCCCAGGGTGAAGAGACCCAGTACTTC
CASSQGEETQYF
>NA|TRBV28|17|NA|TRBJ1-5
TGTGCCAGCAGTTTAAGGGGGTATCGTAATAGCAATCAGCCCCAGCATTTT
CASSLRGYRNSNQPQHF
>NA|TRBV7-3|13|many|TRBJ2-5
TGTGCCAGCAGTCCCGGGGGTCAAGAGACCCAGTACTTC
CASSPGGQETQYF
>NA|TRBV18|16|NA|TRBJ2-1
TGTGCCAGCTCACCCAACACGCAGGGTTGGCGTAATGAGCAGTTCTTC
CASSPNTQGWRNEQFF
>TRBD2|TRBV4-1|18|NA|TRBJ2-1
TGCGCCAGCAGTCCGGGCGCTAGCGGGAGGGTTAGGGGCAATGAGCAGTTCTTC
CASSPGASGRVRGNEQFF
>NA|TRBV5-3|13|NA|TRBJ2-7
TGTGCCGTGACGGGCAGGCCTTTCTACGAGCAGTACTTC
CAVTGRPFYEQYF
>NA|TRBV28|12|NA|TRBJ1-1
TGTGCCAGCAGTTTACGGTTTAAAGAAGCTTTCTTT
CASSLRFKEAFF
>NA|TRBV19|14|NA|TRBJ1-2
TGTGCCAGCCGTAGCTCCGACAGCTTCTATGGCTACACCTTC
CASRSSDSFYGYTF
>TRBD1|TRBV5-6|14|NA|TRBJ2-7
TGTGCCAGCAGCCTGTGGGACAGTCCCTACGAGCAGTACTTC
CASSLWDSPYEQYF
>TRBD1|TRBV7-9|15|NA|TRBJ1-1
TGTGCCAGCAGCATACCGGACAGGGCGCGCACTGAAGCTTTCTTT
CASSIPDRARTEAFF
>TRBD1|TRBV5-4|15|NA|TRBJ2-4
TGTGCCAGCAGCGACCGACAGGGGGCCGGAAACATTCAGTACTTC
CASSDRQGAGNIQYF
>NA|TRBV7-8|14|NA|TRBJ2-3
TGTGCCAGCAGCTTAAGCGGACTCACAGATACGCAGTATTTT
CASSLSGLTDTQYF
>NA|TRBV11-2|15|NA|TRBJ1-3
TGTGCCAGCAGCTCAACCACTCGACCCGGAAACACCATATATTTT
CASSSTTRPGNTIYF
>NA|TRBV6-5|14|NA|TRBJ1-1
TGTGCCAGCAGACCTCGTTCGGGGAACACTGAAGCTTTCTTT
CASRPRSGNTEAFF
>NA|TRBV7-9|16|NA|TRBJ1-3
TGTGCCAGCAGCTCGATAACGACAGTCGCTGGAAACACCATATATTTT
CASSSITTVAGNTIYF
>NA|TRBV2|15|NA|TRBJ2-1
TGTGCCAGCAGAAGCAACAGGGTGGCGGACAATGAGCAGTTCTTC
CASRSNRVADNEQFF
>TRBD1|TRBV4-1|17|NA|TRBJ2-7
TGCGCCAGCAGCCAAGGTGGTCGAGGGACAGGGACCTACGAGCAGTACTTC
CASSQGGRGTGTYEQYF
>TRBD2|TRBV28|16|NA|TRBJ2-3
TGTGCCAGCAGTTCTCGCGGGAGGTCCGGCACAGATACGCAGTATTTT
CASSSRGRSGTDTQYF
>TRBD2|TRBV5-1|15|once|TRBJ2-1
TGCGCCAGCAGCTTGGGACTAGCGGAAAACAATGAGCAGTTCTTC
CASSLGLAENNEQFF
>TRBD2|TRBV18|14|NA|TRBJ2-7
TGTGCCAGCTCACCCGGACTAGGGTTAAACGAGCAGTACTTC
CASSPGLGLNEQYF
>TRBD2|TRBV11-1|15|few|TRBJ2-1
TGTGCCAGCAGCTTAGTCCGGGAGGGCCTCTATGAGCAGTTCTTC
CASSLVREGLYEQFF
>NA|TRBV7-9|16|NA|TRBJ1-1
TGTGCCAGCAGCTCCGCTAGGGGACTACTAAACACTGAAGCTTTCTTT
CASSSARGLLNTEAFF
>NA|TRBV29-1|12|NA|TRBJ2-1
TGCAGCGTTAGGGTGTCTGACAATGAGCAGTTCTTC
CSVRVSDNEQFF
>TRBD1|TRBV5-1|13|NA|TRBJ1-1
TGCGCCAGCAGCGGGGGACAGCCCGCTGAAGCTTTCTTT
CASSGGQPAEAFF
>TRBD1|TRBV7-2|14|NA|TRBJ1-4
TGTGCCAGCAGCTCCGGGACAGGGATTCGAAAACTGTTTTTT
CASSSGTGIRKLFF
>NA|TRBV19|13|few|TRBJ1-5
TGTGCCAGTAGTTTGGCACCAAATCAGCCCCAGCATTTT
CASSLAPNQPQHF
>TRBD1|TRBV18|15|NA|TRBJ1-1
TGTGCCAGCTCACGGGAGGGGGCGAGGAACACTGAAGCTTTCTTT
CASSREGARNTEAFF
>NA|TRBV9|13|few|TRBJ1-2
TGTGCCAGCAGCGTAGGAGGTTCATGGGCCACCGCCTTC
CASSVGGSWATAF
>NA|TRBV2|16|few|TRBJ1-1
TGTGCCAGCAGTGAGTTCGGGGGCGCCGTGAACACTGAAGCTTTCTTT
CASSEFGGAVNTEAFF
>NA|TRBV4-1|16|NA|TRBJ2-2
TGCGCCAGCAGCCCTATCGGGAACAGGGAGGTCGGGGAGCTGTTTTTT
CASSPIGNREVGELFF
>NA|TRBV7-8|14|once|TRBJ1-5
TGTGCCAGCAGCTTATTGGACCGCAATCAGCCCCAGCATTTT
CASSLLDRNQPQHF